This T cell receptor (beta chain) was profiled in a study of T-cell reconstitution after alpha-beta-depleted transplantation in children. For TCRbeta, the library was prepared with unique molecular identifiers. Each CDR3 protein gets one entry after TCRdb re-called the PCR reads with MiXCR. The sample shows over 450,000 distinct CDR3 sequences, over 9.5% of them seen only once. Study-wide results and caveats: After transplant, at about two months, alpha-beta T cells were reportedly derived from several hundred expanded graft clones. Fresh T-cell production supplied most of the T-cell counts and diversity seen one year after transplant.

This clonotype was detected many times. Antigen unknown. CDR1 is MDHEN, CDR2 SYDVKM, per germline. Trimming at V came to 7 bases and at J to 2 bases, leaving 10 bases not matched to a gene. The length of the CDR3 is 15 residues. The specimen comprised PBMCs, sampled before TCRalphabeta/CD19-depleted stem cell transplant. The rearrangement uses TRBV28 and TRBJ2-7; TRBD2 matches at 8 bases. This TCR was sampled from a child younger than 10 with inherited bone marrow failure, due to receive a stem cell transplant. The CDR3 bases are TGTGCCAGCAATACCAGCGGGGGCCGTACCTACGAGCAGTACTTC. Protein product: CASNTSGGRTYEQYF.